This T cell receptor (beta chain) stems from a study of T cells in Graves' hyperthyroidism and ophthalmopathy. Whole-study context: Initial diagnosis, before any treatment, was when peripheral blood was collected. Study-level findings and limits: Most expanded thyroid clonotypes above 0.001 also appeared in blood. A median 6.5 months before onset, the model predicted ophthalmopathy. Ophthalmopathy and stable hyperthyroidism were told apart by a 13 V-J model.

TCR beta CDR3 sequences were amplified from RNA transcripts. With the HTBI primer set, the TCR CDR3 went through a first round of RT-PCR. TCRdb recomputed calls from the multiplex PCR reads with MiXCR, one row per CDR3 protein. The table records more than 350,000 distinct CDR3 sequences, 15% of them present only once. This CDR3 is built from 15 residues. The V end lost 6 bases, the J end lost 5 bases, and 17 bases lay between the germline ends. Germline CDR1 and CDR2: MDHEN and SYDVKM. This clonotype was picked up a small number of times. The antigen remains unidentified. The gene calls are TRBV28 and TRBJ1-5; D is perhaps TRBD1 (5 bases). The sequence was obtained from a woman in her fifties or sixties with Graves' ophthalmopathy. Sequencing used blood. The CDR3 sequence: CASRPRSGLHQPQHF. CDR3 bases: TGTGCCAGCAGGCCCCGATCAGGGCTTCATCAGCCCCAGCATTTT.